Shown below are 29 T cell receptor beta chains from a single sample sequenced in a study of blood T cell repertoires in COVID-19. Clones were sequenced by immunoSEQ multiplex PCR, and TCRdb holds only the in-frame ones, with some missing. The sample lists about 220,000 clones; 84% were seen once. Sequenced sample: peripheral blood. These receptor sequences come from a woman in her sixties or seventies who had recovered from COVID-19.

The genes are TRBV11-2 and TRBJ1-1; D possibly corresponds to TRBD1 (6 bases). From germline, CDR1 is SGHAT and CDR2 FQNNGV. The CDR3 loop spans 17 amino acids. The V and J ends lost 5 bases and 4 bases respectively, with 23 bases between them. The CDR3, as DNA: TGTGCCAGCAGCCACGGACAGTGGCCCTATATTGGCACTGAAGCTTTCTTT. It is translated as CASSHGQWPYIGTEAFF.

The rearrangement joins TRBV10-2 to TRBJ2-5, with 13 nucleotides matching TRBD2. V lost 6 bases to trimming and J lost 6 bases; unmatched junction nucleotides: 10. The germline V gene has CDR1 WSHSY and CDR2 SAAADI. The CDR3 has 16 amino acids. This CDR3 reads CASRRPGLAGLQTQYF. CDR3 nucleotides: TGCGCCAGCAGGAGGCCGGGACTAGCGGGGCTCCAGACCCAGTACTTC.

V and J are TRBV14 and TRBJ1-6; 7 bases map to TRBD1. After removal of 0 bases from V and 2 bases from J, the junction contained 1 base not matched to a gene. The CDR3 consists of 16 residues. Germline CDR1 is SGHDN and CDR2 is FVKESK. The CDR3 reads CASSQEGQAYNSPLHF. CDR3 nucleotide sequence: TGTGCCAGCAGCCAAGAAGGACAGGCCTATAATTCACCCCTCCACTTT. Filled out from reference TRBV14 and TRBJ1-6, the complete variable domain reads EAGVTQFPSHSVIEKGQTVTLRCDPISGHDNLYWYRRVMGKEIKFLLHFVKESKQDESGMPNNRFLAERTGGTYSTLKVQPAELEDSGVYFCASSQEGQAYNSPLHFGNGTRLTVT.

The genes are TRBV4-1 and TRBJ2-5, with D perhaps TRBD1 (6 bases). Germline-derived CDR1 and CDR2 are MGHRA and YSYEKL. The CDR3 covers 18 residues. Trimming removed 3 bases at V and 5 bases at J, with 25 bases between. CDR3 sequence (DNA): TGCGCCAGCAGCCACCCCCGGGACAATCAACCCGACGGGGAGACCCAGTACTTC. It translates to CASSHPRDNQPDGETQYF.

The CDR3 spells CASTRSGTRNNEQFF. The DNA of the CDR3 is TGTGCCAGCACCAGGTCCGGGACAAGAAACAATGAGCAGTTCTTC. This sequence joins TRBV2 and TRBJ2-1; D is perhaps TRBD1 (6 bases). V shed 7 bases and J shed 5 bases, with 18 bases lying between them. The CDR3 loop spans 15 amino acids. Per the germline V gene, CDR1 is SNHLY and CDR2 is FYNNEI.

The rearrangement uses TRBV2 and TRBJ1-1, with TRBD1 matching over 9 bases. The V and J ends lost 6 bases and 5 bases, in that order; junction bases with no gene match: 4. This CDR3 is 13 amino acids long. The germline V gene encodes CDR1 SNHLY and CDR2 FYNNEI. CDR3: CASRQTGGTEAFF. The CDR3 nucleotides are TGTGCCAGCAGGCAGACAGGGGGGACTGAAGCTTTCTTT.

The chain is built from TRBV5-6 and TRBJ2-5; maybe TRBD2 (7 bases). This CDR3 is built from 16 residues. Germline V gene sequence: CDR1 SGHDT, CDR2 YYEEEE. Trimming pared 0 bases from V and 5 bases from J, leaving 17 bases between. CDR3: CASSLGGGGAGETQYF. Here the CDR3 DNA reads TGTGCCAGCAGCTTGGGAGGAGGGGGGGCCGGGGAGACCCAGTACTTC.

The rearrangement uses TRBV2 and TRBJ2-2; a possible D gene is TRBD2 (5 bases). V was trimmed by 8 bases and J by 3 bases, leaving 13 bases between them. CDR1 is SNHLY, CDR2 FYNNEI, per germline. This CDR3 contains 14 residues. The CDR3 loop is CASAERSYTGELFF. CDR3 DNA sequence: TGTGCCAGCGCGGAGCGGAGCTACACCGGGGAGCTGTTTTTT.

This clone was counted between two and nine times. The rearrangement joins TRBV18 to TRBJ1-5; 7 bases map to TRBD1. The junction had 8 bases not matched to a gene; V was cut back by 5 bases and J by 7 bases. The germline V gene encodes CDR1 KGHSH and CDR2 LQKENI. The CDR3 length is 14 residues. The DNA of the CDR3 is TGTGCCAGCTCAACTACAGGGGCAAGCCAGCCCCAGCATTTT. Translated: CASSTTGASQPQHF.

In this sample, this clone turned up a few times. This chain uses TRBV19 with TRBJ1-5, with 7 bases that match TRBD1. CDR1 and CDR2 from the germline V gene are LNHDA and SQIVND (reference sequence). After removal of 6 bases from V and 2 bases from J, the junction contained 7 bases not matched to a gene. This CDR3 has 15 amino acids. The CDR3 loop reads CASRLPGQRNQPQHF. CDR3 coding DNA: TGTGCCAGTAGGCTCCCGGGACAGCGCAATCAGCCCCAGCATTTT.

V usage is TRBV15 and J usage is TRBJ1-1, with D tentatively TRBD1 (5 bases). In germline, CDR1 is LNHNV, CDR2 YYDKDF (reference sequence). The CDR3 sequence is 17 residues long. V was pared by 1 base and J by 9 bases, with 24 bases between. CDR3 loop: CATSRGPTWGARPKAFF. The CDR3 nucleotides are TGTGCCACCAGCAGAGGCCCTACGTGGGGCGCGAGGCCCAAAGCTTTCTTT. The variable domain in full, with the rest retrieved from reference TRBV15 and TRBJ1-1, is DAMVIQNPRYQVTQFGKPVTLSCSQTLNHNVMYWYQQKSSQAPKLLFHYYDKDFNNEADTPDNFQSRRPNTSFCFLDIRSPGLGDTAMYLCATSRGPTWGARPKAFFGQGTRLTVV.

The V and J genes are TRBV7-2 and TRBJ2-5; TRBD1 matches 8 bases. The length of the CDR3 is 14 residues. Germline V gene data show CDR1 as SGHTA and CDR2 as FQGNSA. V lost 1 base, J lost 4 bases, and 2 bases stayed unmatched. The CDR3 sequence: CASSLGRGRETQYF. CDR3 in DNA: TGTGCCAGCAGCTTAGGCAGGGGGCGAGAGACCCAGTACTTC.

This clone has just a few counts. The chain recombines TRBV18 with TRBJ1-2; D perhaps matches TRBD1 (5 bases). This CDR3 is 14 amino acids long. V dropped 2 bases and J dropped 1 base, with 8 bases sitting between them. Per the germline V gene, CDR1 is KGHSH and CDR2 is LQKENI. DNA of the CDR3: TGTGCCAGCTCACCAGGGACTGATAACTATGGCTACACCTTC. It encodes CASSPGTDNYGYTF.

This clone was counted once. This chain links TRBV18 with TRBJ2-7; 9 bases map to TRBD1. Germline values: CDR1 KGHSH, CDR2 LQKENI. Trimming took 2 bases from V and 1 from J; bases not matched to a gene: 3. The CDR3 has 15 amino acids. CDR3: CASSPGGTGSYEQYF. CDR3 coding DNA: TGTGCCAGCTCACCAGGGGGGACAGGGTCCTACGAGCAGTACTTC.

This chain uses TRBV3-1 (or the pseudogene TRBV3-2) with TRBJ2-5; 9 bases align to TRBD1. The CDR3 sequence is 17 residues long. Trimming cost V 4 bases and J 5 bases; bases outside gene matches: 14. CDR1 LGHDT and CDR2 YNNKEL come from the germline V gene (reference sequence). This chain's CDR3 is CASSPFSGQGIEETQYF. DNA of the CDR3: TGTGCCAGCAGCCCCTTCTCCGGACAGGGGATTGAGGAGACCCAGTACTTC.

V is TRBV30 and J is TRBJ2-5; D is ambiguous. Germline-derived CDR1 and CDR2 are GTSNPN and SVGIG (reference sequence). V lost 0 bases to trimming and J lost 7 bases, with 21 bases between them. This CDR3 is 16 amino acids long. Written as DNA, the CDR3 is TGTGCCTGGAGTGTACGTATAGGAGACGGCGTGGGGACCCAGTACTTC. Protein product: CAWSVRIGDGVGTQYF.

This chain joins TRBV10-3 and TRBJ2-3, with 12 bases identical to TRBD1. V shed 6 bases, J shed 5 bases, and the junction held 3 bases outside the gene matches. Germline CDR1 reads ENHRY; CDR2 reads SYGVKD. CDR3 length: 14 amino acids. The CDR3 reads CAIRGDRGQDTQYF. The CDR3 nucleotides read TGTGCCATCAGGGGGGACAGGGGGCAAGATACGCAGTATTTT.

This chain links TRBV21-1 with TRBJ1-3; the table's TRBD1 call for D was not verified on the DNA. TRBV21-1 is flagged as a pseudogene. This CDR3 region has 15 residues. For the CDR3, the DNA is TGTGCCAGCAGCAAACACACAGGGGCTGGAAACACCATATATTTT. It translates to CASSKHTGAGNTIYF.

The chain has TRBV18 and TRBJ1-6; 8 positions match TRBD1. Germline values: CDR1 KGHSH, CDR2 LQKENI. Germline trimming cut 6 bases from V and 5 bases from J; bases unmatched to any gene: 9. The CDR3 loop spans 16 amino acids. The CDR3 loop is CASSPRQGANNSPLHF. The CDR3, as DNA: TGTGCCAGCTCCCCCCGGCAGGGGGCCAATAATTCACCCCTCCACTTT.

This clone was detected once. The V and J genes are TRBV3-1 (or the pseudogene TRBV3-2) and TRBJ2-7; D is ambiguous. This CDR3 spans 13 amino acids. The germline CDR1 and CDR2 sequences are LGHDT and YNNKEL (reference sequence). Trimming removed 0 bases from V and 2 bases from J, with 5 bases in between. CDR3 sequence: CASSQDPAYEQYF. In DNA, the CDR3 is TGTGCCAGCAGCCAAGACCCAGCCTACGAGCAGTACTTC.

The V and J genes are TRBV7-9 and TRBJ2-7, with D possibly TRBD2 on 5 matching bases. The CDR3 spans 13 residues. V dropped 6 bases and J dropped 2 bases, with 11 bases sitting between them. CDR1 and CDR2 (germline): SEHNR, FQNEAQ (reference sequence). CDR3 in DNA: TGTGCCAGCAGGGGGAGCCATCCCTACGAGCAGTACTTC. The encoded protein is CASRGSHPYEQYF.

V and J are TRBV5-1 and TRBJ1-2, with 9 bases that match TRBD1. CDR3 length equals 15 residues. V trimming: 4 bases; J trimming: 5 bases; junction bases outside the gene matches: 9. Germline V gives CDR1 SGHRS, CDR2 YFSETQ. The CDR3 region has the DNA TGCGCCAGCAGCGTATCGGGACAGGGCGCATATGGCTACACCTTC. Protein sequence: CASSVSGQGAYGYTF.

The chain recombines TRBV5-1 with TRBJ2-7, with 9 bases aligning to TRBD1. This CDR3 contains 16 residues. With V trimmed by 5 bases and J by 6 bases, 15 bases remained unmatched. Germline V gene lookup returns CDR1 SGHRS and CDR2 YFSETQ. CDR3 sequence: CASSSEPYRGQAEQYF. Written as DNA, the CDR3 is TGCGCCAGCAGTTCCGAACCATACAGGGGGCAGGCCGAGCAGTACTTC.

The chain links TRBV5-1 to TRBJ2-7; 7 bases match TRBD1. The CDR3 is made up of 14 amino acids. With V trimmed by 0 bases and J by 4 bases, 4 bases remained unmatched. CDR1 and CDR2 (germline): SGHRS, YFSETQ. CDR3 amino acids: CASSLAGTDYEQYF. CDR3 sequence (DNA): TGCGCCAGCAGCTTGGCCGGGACAGATTACGAGCAGTACTTC.

The chain couples TRBV6-5 to TRBJ1-1, with a weak D call TRBD1 (5 bases). The length of the CDR3 is 15 residues. Germline loops: CDR1 MNHEY, CDR2 SVGAGI. With 6 bases removed from V and 0 bases from J, the gap between germline ends came to 14 bases. CDR3 amino acids: CASRAPGLLNTEAFF. CDR3 coding DNA: TGTGCCAGCAGGGCTCCGGGACTTTTGAACACTGAAGCTTTCTTT.

The chain uses TRBV7-9 and TRBJ1-2; TRBD1 aligns across 9 bases. The CDR3 loop spans 12 amino acids. The junction had 2 bases not matched to a gene; V was cut back by 4 bases and J by 8 bases. Germline loops: CDR1 SEHNR, CDR2 FQNEAQ (reference sequence). The CDR3 loop reads CASSSGQGGYTF. The DNA of the CDR3 is TGTGCCAGCAGCTCCGGACAGGGGGGCTACACCTTC. The full variable domain, its missing parts supplied by reference TRBV7-9 and TRBJ1-2, is DTGVSQNPRHKITKRGQNVTFRCDPISEHNRLYWYRQTLGQGPEFLTYFQNEAQLEKSRLLSDRFSAERPKGSFSTLEIQRTEQGDSAMYLCASSSGQGGYTFGSGTRLTVV.

This clone was found once. The V call is TRBV6-5, the J call TRBJ2-1, with 10 bases identical to TRBD1. J lost 8 bases, V lost 1 base, and 8 bases had no gene match. The CDR3 runs 16 residues. The germline V gene has CDR1 MNHEY and CDR2 SVGAGI. The CDR3 reads CASSYWTGGDNDEQFF. The DNA for the CDR3 is TGTGCCAGCAGTTACTGGACAGGGGGGGATAACGATGAGCAGTTCTTC.

This clone occurred a few times. J is TRBJ2-5 and V is TRBV6-5; 9 bases are a match to TRBD1. The CDR3 consists of 14 residues. CDR1 MNHEY and CDR2 SVGAGI come from the germline V gene. With V trimmed by 5 bases and J by 7 bases, 8 bases remained unmatched. CDR3 nucleotides: TGTGCCAGCAGTAGACAGGGGGGGGAGGGGACCCAGTACTTC. It yields the protein CASSRQGGEGTQYF.

The J gene is TRBJ2-1, the V gene TRBV4-2; TRBD2 aligns across 10 bases. The trim removed 0 bases at V and 0 bases at J, leaving 11 bases unmatched. The CDR3 extends over 20 amino acids. Germline V gene lookup returns CDR1 LGHNA and CDR2 YNFKEQ. CDR3 loop: CASSQDPLAGALSSYNEQFF. The CDR3 DNA sequence: TGTGCCAGCAGCCAAGATCCCCTAGCGGGGGCCCTCAGCTCCTACAATGAGCAGTTCTTC.